The 2 T cell receptor beta chains given below trace back to one sample, sequenced in a study of T cells in Graves' hyperthyroidism and ophthalmopathy. Amplified regions were TCR beta CDR3 sequences from RNA transcripts. The HTBI primer set drove a first-round RT-PCR of the TCR CDR3. TCRdb fed the multiplex PCR reads into MiXCR, producing one record per CDR3 protein. Of more than 500,000 distinct CDR3 sequences in the sample, approximately 49% are singletons; the top ten hold around 47%. The specimen was peripheral blood or thyroid tissue (not recorded which). These receptors were taken from an adult woman with Graves' disease, either hyperthyroidism or ophthalmopathy (not recorded which).

This clonotype was recorded at least ten times. V usage is TRBV7-2 and J usage is TRBJ1-6; 7 bases match TRBD1. CDR3 length equals 13 residues. The ends lost 6 bases at V and 14 bases at J; junction bases unmatched: 10. Germline CDR1 reads SGHTA; CDR2 reads FQGNSA. In DNA form, the CDR3 reads TGTGCCAGCAGTTCCCGACAGGGAGCCTCCCTCCACTTT. As protein: CASSSRQGASLHF.

This clonotype has only a few counts. The gene calls are TRBV9 and TRBJ2-1, with 10 positions matching TRBD2. Germline loops: CDR1 SGDLS, CDR2 YYNGEE. Trimming at V came to 0 bases and at J to 3 bases, leaving 0 bases not matched to a gene. The CDR3 loop spans 15 amino acids. CDR3 sequence: CASSVGLAGYNEQFF. In DNA, the CDR3 is TGTGCCAGCAGCGTAGGACTAGCGGGCTACAATGAGCAGTTCTTC.